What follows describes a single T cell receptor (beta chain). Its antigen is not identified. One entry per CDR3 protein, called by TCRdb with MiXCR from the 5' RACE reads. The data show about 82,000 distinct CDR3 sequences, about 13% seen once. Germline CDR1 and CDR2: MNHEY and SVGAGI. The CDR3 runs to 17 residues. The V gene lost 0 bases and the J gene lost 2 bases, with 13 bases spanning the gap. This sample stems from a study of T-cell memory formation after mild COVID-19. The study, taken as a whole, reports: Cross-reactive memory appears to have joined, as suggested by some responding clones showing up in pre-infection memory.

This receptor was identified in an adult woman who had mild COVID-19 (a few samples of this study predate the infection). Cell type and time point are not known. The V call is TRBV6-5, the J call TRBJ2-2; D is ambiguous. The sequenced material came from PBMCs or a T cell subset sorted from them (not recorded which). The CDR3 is CASSYSTFYSNTGELFF. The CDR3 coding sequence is TGTGCCAGCAGTTACTCGACTTTTTACTCTAACACCGGGGAGCTGTTTTTT.